The rows below give T cell receptor beta chains drawn from one sample of a study of shared clonotypes between healthy human individuals. Here immunoSEQ multiplex PCR was the method, and the copy in TCRdb shows in-frame clones only, minus some. The sample carries 850,000 to 1,200,000 clones, roughly 80% recorded once. Input material: memory CD4+ T cells sorted from blood. These receptors originate from a man aged 18-30 years in good health. Each CDR3 is given with its conserved first and last residue. The order of the fields is clone size, D gene, V gene, J gene, CDR3 length, CDR3 DNA, CDR3 protein. A D gene is named only where the DNA matches it firmly. A row's size may be missing; if present it is once, few, many or a size class.

-,TRBD1,TRBV19,TRBJ2-6,15,TGTGCCAGTAGTATAGGAGGCAGGGGGCGATTGGTTCGGTATTTC,CASSIGGRGRLVRYF
-,-,TRBV5-1,TRBJ2-5,14,TGCGCCAGCAGCGTTCGGGACTCCGGAGAGACCCAGTACTTC,CASSVRDSGETQYF
-,-,TRBV7-2,TRBJ2-3,12,TGTGCCAGCAGCCCCTCAGGAGATACGCAGTATTTT,CASSPSGDTQYF
-,TRBD2,TRBV6-1,TRBJ2-7,16,TGTGCCAGCAGTGTGGAAGCTAGCGGGGGTACCTACGAGCAGTACTTC,CASSVEASGGTYEQYF
-,TRBD1,TRBV19,TRBJ1-5,13,TGTGCCAGTAGTATCGACAGGGGGCAGCCCCAGCATTTT,CASSIDRGQPQHF
-,TRBD1,TRBV29-1,TRBJ1-4,15,TGCAGCGTTGAAAAAGGGACAGGGGGTAATGAAAAACTGTTTTTT,CSVEKGTGGNEKLFF
-,-,TRBV6-1,TRBJ1-1,9,TGTGCCAGCAGGACCGAAGCTTTCTTT,CASRTEAFF
-,-,TRBV28,TRBJ1-1,16,TGTGCCAGCAGTTCCGGGAGCACCGGACTGAACACTGAAGCTTTCTTT,CASSSGSTGLNTEAFF
once,-,TRBV14,TRBJ1-2,14,TGTGCCAGCAGCCCGGACAGAGCTAACTATGGCTACACCTTC,CASSPDRANYGYTF
-,-,TRBV2,TRBJ1-2,13,TGTGCCAGCAGTTCGATAGATAACTATGGCTACACCTTC,CASSSIDNYGYTF
once,TRBD1,TRBV9,TRBJ2-2,16,TGTGCCAGCAGCGAGGACAGGGGGAGAATAGGCGGGGAGCTGTTTTTT,CASSEDRGRIGGELFF
few,TRBD2,TRBV4-3,TRBJ2-5,18,TGCGCCAGCAGCCAAGAACCCCTCGGAGCGGGGAACCAAGAGACCCAGTACTTC,CASSQEPLGAGNQETQYF
-,-,TRBV6-5,TRBJ2-3,15,TGTGCCAGCAGTTTAGGGGGCCGGAGGGCAGATACGCAGTATTTT,CASSLGGRRADTQYF
many,-,TRBV6-1,TRBJ1-6,20,TGTGCCAGCAGTGTAGAGCCGGGGGCCATAATAAGCTCCTATAATTCACCCCTCCACTTT,CASSVEPGAIISSYNSPLHF
-,-,TRBV2,TRBJ1-4,14,TGTGCCAGCAGTGCAGGTCAGGGTGGTGAAAAACTGTTTTTT,CASSAGQGGEKLFF
-,-,TRBV6-1,TRBJ1-5,12,TGTGCCAGCAGGTTACGCAATCAGCCCCAGCATTTT,CASRLRNQPQHF
-,TRBD2,TRBV7-3,TRBJ2-1,16,TGTGCCAGCAGCTTGAATAGCGGGGGGTCATTGAATGAGCAGTTCTTC,CASSLNSGGSLNEQFF
-,TRBD1,TRBV5-4,TRBJ1-5,15,TGTGCCAGCAGCTTGAAGGGACAGGACAATCAGCCCCAGCATTTT,CASSLKGQDNQPQHF
-,TRBD2,TRBV19,TRBJ2-1,15,TGTGCCAGTAGGAAGAGCGGGGGGAACTACAATGAGCAGTTCTTC,CASRKSGGNYNEQFF
-,-,TRBV7-9,TRBJ1-1,15,TGTGCCAGCAGCCCGCAACGGGGCGGAAACACTGAAGCTTTCTTT,CASSPQRGGNTEAFF
once,-,TRBV19,TRBJ2-7,13,TGTGCCAGTAGTATGGGCCCGATCTACGAGCAGTACTTC,CASSMGPIYEQYF
-,-,TRBV6-1,TRBJ2-1,11,TGTGCCAGCAGTTACGCGTATCAGCAGTTCTTC,CASSYAYQQFF
-,-,TRBV7-8,TRBJ2-5,15,TGTGCCAGCAGCCCGCTGGGGGGGGCGGGGGAGACCCAGTACTTC,CASSPLGGAGETQYF
few,TRBD1,TRBV6-5,TRBJ2-7,15,TGTGCCAGCAGACCTATAGACAGGGTCCACTACGAGCAGTACTTC,CASRPIDRVHYEQYF
-,TRBD2,TRBV10-1,TRBJ2-2,16,TGCGCCAGCAGTGGGCCTGGGGGAGGGCCGAACGGGGAGCTGTTTTTT,CASSGPGGGPNGELFF
-,-,TRBV11-2,TRBJ2-7,11,TGTGCCAGCAGCTTAGGTCGCGAGCAGTACTTC,CASSLGREQYF
-,-,TRBV25-1,TRBJ1-2,14,TGTGCCAGCAGTGAATTGGGGCCCACAGGGCGCTACACCTTC,CASSELGPTGRYTF
-,-,TRBV11-2,TRBJ2-5,12,TGTGCCAGCAGCTTAGTTGGAGAGACCCAGTACTTC,CASSLVGETQYF
few,-,TRBV27,TRBJ1-6,16,TGTGCCAGCAGTTGGTCGGTTAGCTCCTATAATTCACCCCTCCACTTT,CASSWSVSSYNSPLHF
-,-,TRBV6-1,TRBJ1-5,14,TGTGCCAGCACTTTTCAGGGCCCAAATCAGCCCCAGCATTTT,CASTFQGPNQPQHF
-,TRBD1,TRBV7-9,TRBJ1-1,15,TGTGCCAGCAGCTACTTCGGGACAGAGAACACTGAAGCTTTCTTT,CASSYFGTENTEAFF